Each of the 3 T cell receptor beta chains below was sequenced from the same sample in a study of blood T cell repertoires in COVID-19. Data came from immunoSEQ multiplex PCR; TCRdb stores just in-frame clones and leaves some out. The sample holds around 450,000 clones, approximately 90% seen once. The sample comprised peripheral blood. Receptors originate from a woman aged 30 to 39 with acute or convalescent COVID-19.

The rearrangement joins TRBV2 to TRBJ1-2; perhaps TRBD1 as D (6 bases). Germline V lookup: CDR1 SNHLY, CDR2 FYNNEI. With 7 bases removed from V and 5 bases from J, the gap between germline ends came to 14 bases. The length of the CDR3 is 13 residues. This chain's CDR3 is CASTSQGGYGYTF. The CDR3 bases are TGTGCCAGCACTTCCCAAGGGGGTTATGGCTACACCTTC.

The V gene is TRBV7-3, the J gene TRBJ2-1, with 9 bases matching TRBD1. The CDR3 has 14 residues. Germline V gene sequence: CDR1 SGHTA, CDR2 FQGTGA. The V segment lost 5 bases and the J segment 6 bases; nucleotides outside the gene matches: 5. This CDR3 is CASSLRDRVNEQFF. The CDR3, as DNA: TGTGCCAGCAGCCTCCGGGACAGGGTCAATGAGCAGTTCTTC.

The sample holds one count of this clone. The V gene is TRBV9, the J gene TRBJ2-3; 11 bases map to TRBD1. CDR1 and CDR2 from the germline V gene are SGDLS and YYNGEE. There are 15 residues in the CDR3. The V gene end was trimmed by 3 bases and the J gene end by 3 bases; junction bases not matched to a gene: 3. Here the CDR3 reads CASSDGTGGTDTQYF. The CDR3 DNA reads as TGTGCCAGCAGCGACGGGACAGGGGGGACAGATACGCAGTATTTT.